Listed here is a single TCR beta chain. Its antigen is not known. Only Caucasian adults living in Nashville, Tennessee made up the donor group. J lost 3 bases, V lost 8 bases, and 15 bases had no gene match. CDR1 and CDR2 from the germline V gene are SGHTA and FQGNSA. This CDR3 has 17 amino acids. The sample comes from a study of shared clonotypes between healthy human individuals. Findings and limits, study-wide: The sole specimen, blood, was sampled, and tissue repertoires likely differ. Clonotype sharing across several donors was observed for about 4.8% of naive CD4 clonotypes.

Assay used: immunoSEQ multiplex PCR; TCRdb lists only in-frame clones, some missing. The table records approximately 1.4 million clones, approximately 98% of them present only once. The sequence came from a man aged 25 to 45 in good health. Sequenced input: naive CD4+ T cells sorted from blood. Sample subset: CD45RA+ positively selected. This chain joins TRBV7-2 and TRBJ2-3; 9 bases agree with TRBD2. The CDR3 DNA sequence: TGTGCCAGCCTTCACCCGAAGGCGGGAGGGCCAACAGATACGCAGTATTTT. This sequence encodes CASLHPKAGGPTDTQYF.